The entry that follows covers one T cell receptor beta chain sequence. Its antigen remains unidentified. Per patient, between 1 and 8 samples were collected at pretreatment and on-treatment time points. This sample is drawn from a study of PD-L1 blockade in urothelial cancer. Study details: Males with bladder-origin urothelial cancer made up about 85% of the roughly 29 patients. At 3 weeks after treatment start (second dose) and again at 6 weeks, blood was analyzed.

Assay: immunoSEQ multiplex PCR; the TCRdb copy retains only in-frame clones and omits some. The profile shows just under 45,000 clones, approximately 90% of them singletons. Overall study findings and caveats: Tumor-associated blood clones were expanded more by durable-benefit patients at 3 weeks.

This material consisted of PBMCs, taken around atezolizumab (anti-PD-L1) treatment. The clonotype was recovered from a woman aged 60 to 75 with urothelial cancer.

The CDR3 DNA reads as TGTGCCAGCAGCTCTATTACAGGGCGCCAAGAGACCCAGTACTTC. Translating it yields CASSSITGRQETQYF. The chain employs TRBV28 and TRBJ2-5, with D perhaps TRBD1 (6 bases). Germline-derived CDR1 and CDR2 are MDHEN and SYDVKM. V was trimmed by 6 bases and J by 1 base, leaving 15 bases between them. The CDR3 has 15 amino acids.